Described below is a single T cell receptor beta chain sequence and its context. The data originate from a study of cytomegalovirus exposure and HLA in healthy donors. PCR primers comprised 60 Vbeta and 13 Jbeta primers. TCRdb's table, derived via immunoSEQ multiplex PCR, lists solely in-frame clones and lacks some. The sample records under 200,000 clones, 75% being singletons. The CDR3 has 15 amino acids. V lost 1 base to trimming and J lost 4 bases, with 12 bases between them. Germline V gene data show CDR1 as SGHNT and CDR2 as YYREEE (reference sequence). The sequence came from a man younger than 35 in good health and CMV-seronegative. Sequenced input: PBMCs. The rearrangement joins TRBV5-4 to TRBJ2-1; D may be TRBD2 (5 bases). This chain's CDR3 is CASSLRRRNYNEQFF. The CDR3 nucleotides read TGTGCCAGCAGCTTGCGGCGGAGGAATTACAATGAGCAGTTCTTC.